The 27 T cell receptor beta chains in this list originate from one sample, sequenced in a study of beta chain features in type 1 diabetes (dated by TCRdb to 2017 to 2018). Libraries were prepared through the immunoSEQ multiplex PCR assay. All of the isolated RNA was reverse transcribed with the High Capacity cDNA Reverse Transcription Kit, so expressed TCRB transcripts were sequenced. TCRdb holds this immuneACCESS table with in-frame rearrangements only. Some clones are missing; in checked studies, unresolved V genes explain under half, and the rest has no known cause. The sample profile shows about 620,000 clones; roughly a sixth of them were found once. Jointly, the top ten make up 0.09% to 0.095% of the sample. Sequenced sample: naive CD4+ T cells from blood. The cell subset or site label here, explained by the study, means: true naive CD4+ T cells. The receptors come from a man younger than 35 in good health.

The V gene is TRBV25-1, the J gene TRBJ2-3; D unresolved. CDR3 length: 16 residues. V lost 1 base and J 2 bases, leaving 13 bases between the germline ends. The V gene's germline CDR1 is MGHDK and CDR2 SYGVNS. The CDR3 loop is CASSESTVRLTDTQYF. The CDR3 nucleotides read TGTGCCAGCAGTGAATCAACAGTGAGACTCACAGATACGCAGTATTTT.

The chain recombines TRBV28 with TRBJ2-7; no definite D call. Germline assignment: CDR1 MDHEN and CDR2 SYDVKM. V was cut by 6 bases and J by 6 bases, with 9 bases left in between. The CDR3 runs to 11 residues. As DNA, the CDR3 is TGTGCCAGCAGATTGGCAGGCGAGCAGTACTTC. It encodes CASRLAGEQYF. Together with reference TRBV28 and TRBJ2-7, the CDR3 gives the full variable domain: DVKVTQSSRYLVKRTGEKVFLECVQDMDHENMFWYRQDPGLGLRLIYFSYDVKMKEKGDIPEGYSVSREKKERFSLILESASTNQTSMYLCASRLAGEQYFGPGTRLTVT.

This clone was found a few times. The CDR3, as DNA: TGCGCCAGCAGCCAAGGTCCGCTAGCGGGCGATTACAATGAGCAGTTCTTC. Protein product: CASSQGPLAGDYNEQFF. J is TRBJ2-1 and V is TRBV4-1; 8 bases align to TRBD2. From germline, CDR1 is MGHRA and CDR2 YSYEKL. J lost 4 bases, V lost 1 base, and 9 bases had no gene match. CDR3 length: 17 amino acids.

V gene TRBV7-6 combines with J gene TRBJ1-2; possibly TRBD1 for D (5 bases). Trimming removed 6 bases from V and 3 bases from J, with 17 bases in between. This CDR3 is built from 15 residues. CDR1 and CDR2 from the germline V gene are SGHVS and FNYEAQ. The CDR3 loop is CASRKEGIGDYGYTF. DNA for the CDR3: TGTGCCAGCAGAAAAGAGGGGATTGGGGACTATGGCTACACCTTC.

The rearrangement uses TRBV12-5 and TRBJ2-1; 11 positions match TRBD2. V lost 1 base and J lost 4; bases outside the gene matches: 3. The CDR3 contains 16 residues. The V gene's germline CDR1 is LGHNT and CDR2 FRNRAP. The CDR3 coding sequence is TGTGCTAGTGGTTTGGGACTAGCGGGGTTATACAATGAGCAGTTCTTC. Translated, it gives CASGLGLAGLYNEQFF.

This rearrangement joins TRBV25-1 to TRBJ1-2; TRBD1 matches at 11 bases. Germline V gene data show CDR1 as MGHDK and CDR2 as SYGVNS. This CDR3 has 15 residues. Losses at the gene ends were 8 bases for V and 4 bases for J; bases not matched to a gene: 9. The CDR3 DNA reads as TGTGCCAGCGGATTACCCGGGACAGGGGGCTATGGCTACACCTTC. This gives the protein CASGLPGTGGYGYTF.

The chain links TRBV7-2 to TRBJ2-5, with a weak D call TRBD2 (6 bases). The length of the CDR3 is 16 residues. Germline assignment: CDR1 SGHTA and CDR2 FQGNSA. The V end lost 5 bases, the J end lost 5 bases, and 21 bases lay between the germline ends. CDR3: CASSHRYRSGRETQYF. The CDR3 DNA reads TGTGCCAGCAGCCATAGATATAGGTCAGGGAGGGAGACCCAGTACTTC.

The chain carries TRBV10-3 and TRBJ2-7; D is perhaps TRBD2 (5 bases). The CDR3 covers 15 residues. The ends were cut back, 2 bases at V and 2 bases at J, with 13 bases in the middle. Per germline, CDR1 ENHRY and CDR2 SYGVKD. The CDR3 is CAISELSWEPYEQYF. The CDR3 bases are TGTGCCATCAGTGAGCTTTCGTGGGAGCCCTACGAGCAGTACTTC.

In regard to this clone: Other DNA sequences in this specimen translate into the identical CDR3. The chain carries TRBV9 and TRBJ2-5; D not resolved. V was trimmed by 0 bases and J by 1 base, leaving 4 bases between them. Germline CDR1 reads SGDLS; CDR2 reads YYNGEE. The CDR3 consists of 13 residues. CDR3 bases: TGTGCCAGCAGCGTAGCCCCCCAAGAGACCCAGTACTTC. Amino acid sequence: CASSVAPQETQYF.

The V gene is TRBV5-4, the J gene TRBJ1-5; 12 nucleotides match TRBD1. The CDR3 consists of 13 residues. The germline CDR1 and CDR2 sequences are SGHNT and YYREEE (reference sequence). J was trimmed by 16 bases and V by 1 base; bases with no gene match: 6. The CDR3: CASSLMGTGGIHF. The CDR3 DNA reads TGTGCCAGCAGCTTGATGGGGACAGGGGGCATTCATTTT.

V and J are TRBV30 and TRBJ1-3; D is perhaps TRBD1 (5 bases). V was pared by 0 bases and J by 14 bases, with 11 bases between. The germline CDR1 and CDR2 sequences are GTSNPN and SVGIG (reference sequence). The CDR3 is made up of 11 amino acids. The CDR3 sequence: CAWSVQRGVYF. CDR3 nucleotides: TGTGCCTGGAGTGTACAAAGGGGAGTATATTTT.

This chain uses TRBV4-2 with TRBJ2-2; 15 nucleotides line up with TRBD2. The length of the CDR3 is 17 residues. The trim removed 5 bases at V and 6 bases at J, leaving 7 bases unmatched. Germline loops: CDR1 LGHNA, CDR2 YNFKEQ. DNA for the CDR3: TGTGCCAGCAGCTTCAGCGGGACTAGCGGGGGGCCCGGGGAGCTGTTTTTT. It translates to CASSFSGTSGGPGELFF.

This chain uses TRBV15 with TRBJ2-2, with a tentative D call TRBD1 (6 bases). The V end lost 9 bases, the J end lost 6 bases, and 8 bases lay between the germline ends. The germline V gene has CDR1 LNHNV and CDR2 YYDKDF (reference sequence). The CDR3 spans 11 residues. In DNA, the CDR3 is TGTGCCACTAGACAGGCCGGGGAGCTGTTTTTT. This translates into CATRQAGELFF.

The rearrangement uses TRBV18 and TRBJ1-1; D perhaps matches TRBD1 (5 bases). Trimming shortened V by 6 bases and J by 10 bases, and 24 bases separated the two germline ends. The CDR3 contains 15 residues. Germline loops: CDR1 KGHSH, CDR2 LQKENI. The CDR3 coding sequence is TGTGCCAGCTCTCCTTCAACAGCAGGGCAAATGGCAGCTTTCTTT. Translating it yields CASSPSTAGQMAAFF.

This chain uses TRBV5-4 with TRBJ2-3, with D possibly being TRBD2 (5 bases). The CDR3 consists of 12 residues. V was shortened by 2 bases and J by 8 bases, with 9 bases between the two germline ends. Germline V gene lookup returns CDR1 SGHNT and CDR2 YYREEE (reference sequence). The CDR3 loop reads CASSFPSSTQYF. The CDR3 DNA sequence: TGTGCCAGCAGCTTCCCTAGCAGTACGCAGTATTTT. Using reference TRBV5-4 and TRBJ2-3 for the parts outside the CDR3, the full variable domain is ETGVTQSPTHLIKTRGQQVTLRCSSQSGHNTVSWYQQALGQGPQFIFQYYREEENGRGNFPPRFSGLQFPNYSSELNVNALELDDSALYLCASSFPSSTQYFGPGTRLTVL.

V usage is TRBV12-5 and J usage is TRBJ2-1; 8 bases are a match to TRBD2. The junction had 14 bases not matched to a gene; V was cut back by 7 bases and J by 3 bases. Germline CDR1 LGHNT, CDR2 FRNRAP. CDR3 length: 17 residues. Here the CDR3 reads CASAPGFQRESYNEQFF. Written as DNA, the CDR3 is TGTGCTAGTGCCCCGGGCTTCCAGCGGGAGAGCTACAATGAGCAGTTCTTC.

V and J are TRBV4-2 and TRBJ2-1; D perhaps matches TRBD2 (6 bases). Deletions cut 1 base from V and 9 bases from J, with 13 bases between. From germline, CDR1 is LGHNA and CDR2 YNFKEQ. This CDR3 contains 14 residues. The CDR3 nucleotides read TGTGCCAGCAGCCAAGGACTAGGAGGGAGTGAGCAGTTCTTC. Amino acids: CASSQGLGGSEQFF.

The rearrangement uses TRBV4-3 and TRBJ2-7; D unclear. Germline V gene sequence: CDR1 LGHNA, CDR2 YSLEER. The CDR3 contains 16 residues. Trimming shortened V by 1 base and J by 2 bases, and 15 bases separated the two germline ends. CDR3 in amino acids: CASSQVGSAAAYEQYF. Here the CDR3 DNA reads TGCGCCAGCAGCCAAGTAGGGTCGGCAGCTGCCTACGAGCAGTACTTC.

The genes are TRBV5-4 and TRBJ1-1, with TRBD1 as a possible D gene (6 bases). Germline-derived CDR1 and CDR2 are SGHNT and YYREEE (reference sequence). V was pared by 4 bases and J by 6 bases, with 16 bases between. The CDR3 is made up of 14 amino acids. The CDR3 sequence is CASSAQGREAEAFF. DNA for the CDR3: TGTGCCAGCAGCGCACAGGGCCGCGAGGCTGAAGCTTTCTTT.

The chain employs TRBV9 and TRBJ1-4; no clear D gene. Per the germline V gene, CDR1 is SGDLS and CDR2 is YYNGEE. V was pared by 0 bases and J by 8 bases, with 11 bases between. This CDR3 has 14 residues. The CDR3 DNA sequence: TGTGCCAGCAGCGTAGTTCGACACAAGGAAAAACTGTTTTTT. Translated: CASSVVRHKEKLFF.

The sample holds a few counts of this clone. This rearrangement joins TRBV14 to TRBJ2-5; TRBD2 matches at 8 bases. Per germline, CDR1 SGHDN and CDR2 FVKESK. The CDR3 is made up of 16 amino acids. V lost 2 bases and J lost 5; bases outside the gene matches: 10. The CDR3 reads CASSQLGSAGVETQYF. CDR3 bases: TGTGCCAGCAGCCAATTAGGGTCAGCGGGAGTGGAGACCCAGTACTTC.

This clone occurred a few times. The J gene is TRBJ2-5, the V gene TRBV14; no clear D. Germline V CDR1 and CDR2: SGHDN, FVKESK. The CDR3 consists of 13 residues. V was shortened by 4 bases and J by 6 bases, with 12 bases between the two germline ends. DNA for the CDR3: TGTGCCAGCAGCCCCTCTTTAACCCAGACCCAGTACTTC. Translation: CASSPSLTQTQYF.

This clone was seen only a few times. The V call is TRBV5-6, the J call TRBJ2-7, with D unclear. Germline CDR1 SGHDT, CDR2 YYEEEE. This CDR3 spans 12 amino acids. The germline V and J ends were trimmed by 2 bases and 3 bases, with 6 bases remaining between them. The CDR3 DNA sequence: TGTGCCAGCAGCTTAAGAGACTACGAGCAGTACTTC. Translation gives CASSLRDYEQYF.

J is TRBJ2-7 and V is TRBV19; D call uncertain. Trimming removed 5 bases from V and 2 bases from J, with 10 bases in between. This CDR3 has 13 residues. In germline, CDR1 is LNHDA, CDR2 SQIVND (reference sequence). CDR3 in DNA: TGTGCCAGTAGTGGAGCCAAACCCTACGAGCAGTACTTC. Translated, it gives CASSGAKPYEQYF. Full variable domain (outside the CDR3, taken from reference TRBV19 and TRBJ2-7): DGGITQSPKYLFRKEGQNVTLSCEQNLNHDAMYWYRQDPGQGLRLIYYSQIVNDFQKGDIAEGYSVSREKKESFPLTVTSAQKNPTAFYLCASSGAKPYEQYFGPGTRLTVT.

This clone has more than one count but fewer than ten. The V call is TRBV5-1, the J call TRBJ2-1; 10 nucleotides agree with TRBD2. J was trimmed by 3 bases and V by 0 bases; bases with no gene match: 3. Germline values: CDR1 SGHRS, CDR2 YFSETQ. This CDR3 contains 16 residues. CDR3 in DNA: TGCGCCAGCAGCTTGGGAGGACTAGCGGTCTACAATGAGCAGTTCTTC. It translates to CASSLGGLAVYNEQFF.

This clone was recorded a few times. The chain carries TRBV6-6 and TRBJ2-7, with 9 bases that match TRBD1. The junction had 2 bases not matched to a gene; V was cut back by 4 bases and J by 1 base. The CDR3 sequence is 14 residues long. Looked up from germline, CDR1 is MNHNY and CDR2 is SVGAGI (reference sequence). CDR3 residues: CASSSGQGSYEQYF. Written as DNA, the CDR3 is TGTGCCAGCAGTTCCGGACAGGGGTCCTACGAGCAGTACTTC.

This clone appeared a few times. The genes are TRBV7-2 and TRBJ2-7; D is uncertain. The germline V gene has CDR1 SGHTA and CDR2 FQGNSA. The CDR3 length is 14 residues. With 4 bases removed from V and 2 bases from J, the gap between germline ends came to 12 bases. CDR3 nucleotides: TGTGCCAGCAGCTCCTCTGGTACCACCTACGAGCAGTACTTC. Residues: CASSSSGTTYEQYF.